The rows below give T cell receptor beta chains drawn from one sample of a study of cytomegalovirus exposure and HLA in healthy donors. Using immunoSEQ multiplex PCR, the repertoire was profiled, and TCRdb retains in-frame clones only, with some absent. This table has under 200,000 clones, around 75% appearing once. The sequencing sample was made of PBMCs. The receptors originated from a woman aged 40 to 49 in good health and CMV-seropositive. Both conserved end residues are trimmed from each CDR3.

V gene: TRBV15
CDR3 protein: ATSRNGQGGNEKLF

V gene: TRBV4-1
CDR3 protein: ASSRWGPGGEQY

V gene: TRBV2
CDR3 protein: ASRLLAQETQY

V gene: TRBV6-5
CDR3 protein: ASSSGSASYEQY

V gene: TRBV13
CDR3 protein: ASSPDSNNEQF

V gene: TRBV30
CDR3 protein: AWRPPGQGAGDTQY

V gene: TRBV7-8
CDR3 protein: ASSQGSNQPQH

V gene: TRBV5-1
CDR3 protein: ASSSGLGGSDTQY

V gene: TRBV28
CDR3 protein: ASSLWGSWFPQGTGNTIY

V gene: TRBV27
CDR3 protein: ASRDAGTSGYEQY

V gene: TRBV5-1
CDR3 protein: ASSLFGGGTGELF

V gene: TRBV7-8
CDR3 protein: ASSLRSGLALDTQY

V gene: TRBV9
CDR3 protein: ASSVGGGGYGYT

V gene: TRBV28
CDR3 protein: ATWDRDREVLDGYT

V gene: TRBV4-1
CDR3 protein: ASSQEGAGGEDTQY

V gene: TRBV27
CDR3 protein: ASSLTAGGVYEQY

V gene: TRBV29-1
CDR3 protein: SVGHGNSYEQY

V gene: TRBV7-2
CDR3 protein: ASSLSGTMGQETQY

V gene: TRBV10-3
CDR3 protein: AISESDRGRGEAF

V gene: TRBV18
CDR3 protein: ASSPGRQGLSEQY

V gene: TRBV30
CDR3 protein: AWSYGGGPDTQY

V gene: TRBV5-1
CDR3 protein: ASSLGTLTDTQY

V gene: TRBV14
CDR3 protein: ASSQSPGYSETQY

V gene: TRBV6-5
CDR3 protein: AGRRGTSGDTQY

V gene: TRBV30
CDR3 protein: AWSVRDRANGYT

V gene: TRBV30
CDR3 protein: AWSKTTGNTEAF

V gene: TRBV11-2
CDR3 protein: ASSLAGATYEQY

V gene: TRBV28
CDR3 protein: ASSLFYGQGNTEAF

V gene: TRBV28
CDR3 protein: ASSLWRTNTEAF

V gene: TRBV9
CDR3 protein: ASSVDSVGDYEQY

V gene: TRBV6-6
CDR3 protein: ASSSQDRGSGNTIY

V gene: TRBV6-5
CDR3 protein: ASSCSTGGEAGYT

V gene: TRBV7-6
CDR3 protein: ASSLRAGGTAGETQY

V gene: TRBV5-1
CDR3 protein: ASRRDSPYTDTQY

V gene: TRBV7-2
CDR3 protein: ASSLQGGNTEAF